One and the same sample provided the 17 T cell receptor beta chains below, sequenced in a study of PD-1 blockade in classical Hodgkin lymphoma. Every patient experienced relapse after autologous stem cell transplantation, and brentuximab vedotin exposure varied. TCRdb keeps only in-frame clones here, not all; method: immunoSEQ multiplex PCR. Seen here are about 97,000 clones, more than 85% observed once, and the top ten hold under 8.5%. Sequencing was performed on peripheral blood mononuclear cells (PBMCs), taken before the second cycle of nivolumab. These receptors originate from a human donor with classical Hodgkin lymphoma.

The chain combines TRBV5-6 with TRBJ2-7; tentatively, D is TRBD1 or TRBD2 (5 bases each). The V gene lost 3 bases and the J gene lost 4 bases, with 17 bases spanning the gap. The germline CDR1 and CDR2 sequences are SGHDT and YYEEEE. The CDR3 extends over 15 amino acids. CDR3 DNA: TGTGCCAGCAGCTCCCCCTGGGGGAAACGGTACGAGCAGTACTTC. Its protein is CASSSPWGKRYEQYF.

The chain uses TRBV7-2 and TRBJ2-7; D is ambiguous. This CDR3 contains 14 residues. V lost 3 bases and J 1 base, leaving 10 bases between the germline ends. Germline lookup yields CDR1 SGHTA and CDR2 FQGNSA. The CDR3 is CASSFGIASYEQYF. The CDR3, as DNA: TGTGCCAGCAGCTTTGGAATAGCATCCTACGAGCAGTACTTC.

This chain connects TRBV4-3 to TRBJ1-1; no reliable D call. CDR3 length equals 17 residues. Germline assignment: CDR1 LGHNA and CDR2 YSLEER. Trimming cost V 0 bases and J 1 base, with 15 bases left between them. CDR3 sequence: CASSQELAGASNTEAFF. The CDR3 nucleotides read TGCGCCAGCAGCCAAGAATTAGCCGGCGCTTCGAACACTGAAGCTTTCTTT.

Here the CDR3 DNA reads TGTGCCTGGGGACGTCTAATTTCACCCCTCCACTTT. This sequence encodes CAWGRLISPLHF. V gene TRBV30 combines with J gene TRBJ1-6; D not resolved. Germline V gene lookup returns CDR1 GTSNPN and CDR2 SVGIG (reference sequence). V dropped 5 bases and J dropped 9 bases, with 11 bases sitting between them. The CDR3 is 12 amino acids.

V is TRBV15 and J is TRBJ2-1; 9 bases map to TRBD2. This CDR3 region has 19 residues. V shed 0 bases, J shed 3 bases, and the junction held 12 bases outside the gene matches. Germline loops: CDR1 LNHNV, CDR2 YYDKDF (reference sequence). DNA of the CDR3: TGTGCCACCAGCAGAGACCCGGGCGGGGGGGCCTCCTTCTACAATGAGCAGTTCTTC. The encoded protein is CATSRDPGGGASFYNEQFF.

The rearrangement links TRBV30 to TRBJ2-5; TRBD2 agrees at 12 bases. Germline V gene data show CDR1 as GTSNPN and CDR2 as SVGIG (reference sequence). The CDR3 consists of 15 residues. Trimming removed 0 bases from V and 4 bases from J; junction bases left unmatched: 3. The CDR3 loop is CAWSVLAGGRETQYF. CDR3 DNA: TGTGCCTGGAGTGTACTAGCGGGGGGTCGAGAGACCCAGTACTTC.

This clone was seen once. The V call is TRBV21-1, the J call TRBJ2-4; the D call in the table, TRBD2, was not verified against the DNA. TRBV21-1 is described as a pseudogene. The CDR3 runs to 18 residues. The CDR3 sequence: CASSTRTSGGAAKNIQYF. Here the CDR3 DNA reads TGTGCCAGCAGCACCCGGACTAGCGGGGGGGCGGCCAAAAACATTCAGTACTTC.

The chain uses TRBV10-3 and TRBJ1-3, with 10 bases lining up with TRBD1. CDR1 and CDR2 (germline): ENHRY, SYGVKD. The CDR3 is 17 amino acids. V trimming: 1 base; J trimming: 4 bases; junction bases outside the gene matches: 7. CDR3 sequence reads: CAISEWPGTGDGNTIYF. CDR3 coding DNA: TGTGCCATCAGTGAGTGGCCCGGGACAGGGGACGGAAACACCATATATTTT.

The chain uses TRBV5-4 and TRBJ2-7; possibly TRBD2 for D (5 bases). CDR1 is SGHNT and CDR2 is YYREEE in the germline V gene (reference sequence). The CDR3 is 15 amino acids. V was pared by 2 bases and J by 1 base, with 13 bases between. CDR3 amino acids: CASSFEGYNSYEQYF. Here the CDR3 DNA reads TGTGCCAGCAGCTTTGAGGGTTACAATTCCTACGAGCAGTACTTC.

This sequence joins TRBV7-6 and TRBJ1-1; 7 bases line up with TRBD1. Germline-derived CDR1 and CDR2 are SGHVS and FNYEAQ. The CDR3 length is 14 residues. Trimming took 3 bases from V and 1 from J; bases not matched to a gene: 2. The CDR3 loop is CASSLGTANTEAFF. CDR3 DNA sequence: TGTGCCAGCAGCTTGGGGACAGCGAACACTGAAGCTTTCTTT.

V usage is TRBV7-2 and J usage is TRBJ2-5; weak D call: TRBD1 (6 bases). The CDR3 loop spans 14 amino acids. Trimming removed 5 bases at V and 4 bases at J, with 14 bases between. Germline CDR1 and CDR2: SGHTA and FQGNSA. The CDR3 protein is CASSRPAGVETQYF. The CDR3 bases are TGTGCCAGCAGCCGCCCTGCAGGGGTAGAGACCCAGTACTTC.

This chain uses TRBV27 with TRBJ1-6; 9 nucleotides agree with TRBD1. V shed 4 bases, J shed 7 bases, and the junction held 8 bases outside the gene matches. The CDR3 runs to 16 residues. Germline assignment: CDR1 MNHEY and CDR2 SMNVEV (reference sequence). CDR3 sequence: CASSSFWDRANSPLHF. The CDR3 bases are TGTGCCAGCAGTTCTTTTTGGGACAGGGCAAATTCACCCCTCCACTTT.

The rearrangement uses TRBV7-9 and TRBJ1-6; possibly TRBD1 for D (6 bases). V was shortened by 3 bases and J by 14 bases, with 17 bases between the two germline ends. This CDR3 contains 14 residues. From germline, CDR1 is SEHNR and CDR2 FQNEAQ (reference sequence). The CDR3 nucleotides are TGTGCCAGCAGCTTCGCGGCAGCCCAGGGGACCCTCCACTTT. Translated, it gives CASSFAAAQGTLHF.

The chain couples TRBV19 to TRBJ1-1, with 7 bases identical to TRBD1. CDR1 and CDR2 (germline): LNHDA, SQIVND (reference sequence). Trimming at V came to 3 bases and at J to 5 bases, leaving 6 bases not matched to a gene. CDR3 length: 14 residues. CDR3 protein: CASSIDRVGTEAFF. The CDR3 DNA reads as TGTGCCAGTAGTATCGACAGGGTGGGAACTGAAGCTTTCTTT.

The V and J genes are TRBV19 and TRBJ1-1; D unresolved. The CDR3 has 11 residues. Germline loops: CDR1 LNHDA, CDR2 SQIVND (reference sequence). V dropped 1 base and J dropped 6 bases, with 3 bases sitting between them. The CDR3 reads CASSIGAEAFF. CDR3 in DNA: TGTGCCAGTAGTATAGGGGCTGAAGCTTTCTTT.

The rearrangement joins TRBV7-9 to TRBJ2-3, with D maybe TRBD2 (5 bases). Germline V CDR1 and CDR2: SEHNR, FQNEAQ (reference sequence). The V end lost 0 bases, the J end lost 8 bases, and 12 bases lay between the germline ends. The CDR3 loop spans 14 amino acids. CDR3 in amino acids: CASSLALVGVTQYF. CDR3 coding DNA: TGTGCCAGCAGCTTAGCTCTAGTGGGAGTTACGCAGTATTTT. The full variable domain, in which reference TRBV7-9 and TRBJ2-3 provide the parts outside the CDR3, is DTGVSQNPRHKITKRGQNVTFRCDPISEHNRLYWYRQTLGQGPEFLTYFQNEAQLEKSRLLSDRFSAERPKGSFSTLEIQRTEQGDSAMYLCASSLALVGVTQYFGPGTRLTVL.

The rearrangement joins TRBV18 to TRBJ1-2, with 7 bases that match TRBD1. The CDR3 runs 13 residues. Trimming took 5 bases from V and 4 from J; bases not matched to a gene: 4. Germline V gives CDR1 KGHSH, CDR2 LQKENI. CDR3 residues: CASSTDRAYGYTF. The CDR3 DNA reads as TGTGCCAGCTCAACCGACAGGGCCTATGGCTACACCTTC.